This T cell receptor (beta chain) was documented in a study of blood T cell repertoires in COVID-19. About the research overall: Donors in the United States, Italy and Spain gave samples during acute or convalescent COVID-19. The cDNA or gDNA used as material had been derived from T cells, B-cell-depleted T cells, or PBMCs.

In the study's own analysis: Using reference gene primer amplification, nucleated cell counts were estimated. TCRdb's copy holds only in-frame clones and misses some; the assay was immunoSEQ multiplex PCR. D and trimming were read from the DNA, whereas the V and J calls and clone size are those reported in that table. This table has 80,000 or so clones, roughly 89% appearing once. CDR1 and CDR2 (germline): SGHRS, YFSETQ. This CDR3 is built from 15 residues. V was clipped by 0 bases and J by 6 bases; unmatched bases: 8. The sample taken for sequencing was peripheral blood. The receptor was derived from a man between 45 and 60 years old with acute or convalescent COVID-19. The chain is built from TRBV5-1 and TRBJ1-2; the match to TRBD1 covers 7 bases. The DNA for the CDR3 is TGCGCCAGCAGCTTGGAGGGGGCGCATAAGGATGGCTACACCTTC. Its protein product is CASSLEGAHKDGYTF.